This is a list of T cell receptor beta chains from one sample in a study of a mutant IDH1 vaccine in newly diagnosed glioma. Profiled with immunoSEQ multiplex PCR; TCRdb holds only in-frame clones, not every one. The sample includes about 92,000 clones, roughly four fifths seen only once; the top ten take roughly 6.8%. The source material was PBMCs, sampled from a glioma patient treated with radiotherapy, temozolomide or both. These receptors originate from a woman aged 45-65 years with glioma. CDR3s include the opening cysteine and the closing phenylalanine or tryptophan. Fields, in order: V gene, clone size, D gene, J gene, CDR3 length, CDR3 DNA, CDR3 protein. A D gene is named only where the DNA matches it firmly. The size entry is marked missing in some rows and otherwise reads once, few, many or a size class.

V: TRBV9; size: .; D: .; J: TRBJ1-3; length: 12; DNA: TGTGCCAGCAGCCCCTCTGGAAACACCATATATTTT; CDR3: CASSPSGNTIYF
V: TRBV18; size: few; D: TRBD1; J: TRBJ1-5; length: 15; DNA: TGTGCCAGCTCACCGATGACAGGGGTCAATCAGCCCCAGCATTTT; CDR3: CASSPMTGVNQPQHF
V: TRBV7-9; size: .; D: TRBD2; J: TRBJ2-3; length: 17; DNA: TGTGCCAGCAGCGCCCTCGGCGGGGGGGCGGTTGGAGATACGCAGTATTTT; CDR3: CASSALGGGAVGDTQYF
V: TRBV5-4; size: .; D: .; J: TRBJ1-1; length: 15; DNA: TGTGCCAGCAGCAACGGCGGACAGCGACTCTTAAGAGCTTTCTTT; CDR3: CASSNGGQRLLRAFF
V: TRBV10-3; size: .; D: TRBD1; J: TRBJ2-7; length: 16; DNA: TGTGCCATCAGGGGGGGACAGGGGGCAGTTTCCTACGAGCAGTACTTC; CDR3: CAIRGGQGAVSYEQYF
V: TRBV4-1; size: .; D: TRBD2; J: TRBJ2-1; length: 17; DNA: TGCGCCAGCAGCCCACAACCTCCTAGCGGGGGTTACAATGAGCAGTTCTTC; CDR3: CASSPQPPSGGYNEQFF
V: TRBV4-1; size: .; D: TRBD2; J: TRBJ2-5; length: 17; DNA: TGCGCCAGCAGCCAAGATAACCAGCGGGGGGTCCAAGAGACCCAGTACTTC; CDR3: CASSQDNQRGVQETQYF
V: TRBV14; size: .; D: .; J: TRBJ2-5; length: 15; DNA: TGTGCCAGCAGCCAAGAAGATCGGTACCAAGAGACCCAGTACTTC; CDR3: CASSQEDRYQETQYF
V: TRBV4-2; size: .; D: .; J: TRBJ2-3; length: 15; DNA: TGTGCCAGCAGCCTCAGACTCGATTACACAGATACGCAGTATTTT; CDR3: CASSLRLDYTDTQYF
V: TRBV2; size: .; D: TRBD2; J: TRBJ2-1; length: 14; DNA: TGTGCCAGCAGTGAAATACGGGGGGTGAATGAGCAGTTCTTC; CDR3: CASSEIRGVNEQFF
V: TRBV27; size: .; D: .; J: TRBJ2-1; length: 11; DNA: TGTGCCAGCAGTTACAACAATGAGCAGTTCTTC; CDR3: CASSYNNEQFF
V: TRBV25-1; size: .; D: .; J: TRBJ2-7; length: 11; DNA: TGTGCCAGCTCCAGGGGAGGGCGGGAGTACTTC; CDR3: CASSRGGREYF
V: TRBV7-6; size: .; D: .; J: TRBJ1-3; length: 16; DNA: TGTGCCAGCAGCTTAGGAGCCAGGGGCCCGGGAAACACCATATATTTT; CDR3: CASSLGARGPGNTIYF
V: TRBV5-1; size: .; D: TRBD1; J: TRBJ1-5; length: 15; DNA: TGCGCCAGCCGGGAAGGGACAGGGAATAATCAGCCCCAGCATTTT; CDR3: CASREGTGNNQPQHF
V: TRBV5-1; size: .; D: TRBD1; J: TRBJ1-6; length: 15; DNA: TGCGCCAGCAGAACTGGCGGGACAGGGGAGGGACCCCTCCACTTT; CDR3: CASRTGGTGEGPLHF
V: TRBV29-1; size: .; D: TRBD1; J: TRBJ1-1; length: 12; DNA: TGCAGCGTTGAGACAGGGGGCACTGAAGCTTTCTTT; CDR3: CSVETGGTEAFF
V: TRBV5-6; size: .; D: .; J: TRBJ1-4; length: 15; DNA: TGTGCCAGCAGCTCGGACGGGTACGCTAATGAAAAACTGTTTTTT; CDR3: CASSSDGYANEKLFF
V: TRBV6-1; size: .; D: TRBD1; J: TRBJ2-7; length: 15; DNA: TGTGCCAGCAGTGAATACGGGACAGGGTCGAGCGAGCAGTACTTC; CDR3: CASSEYGTGSSEQYF
V: TRBV2; size: .; D: TRBD1; J: TRBJ1-5; length: 17; DNA: TGTGCCAGCAGTCATATCCCCGGGACAGGGAAGAATCAGCCCCAGCATTTT; CDR3: CASSHIPGTGKNQPQHF
V: TRBV27; size: .; D: .; J: TRBJ1-1; length: 13; DNA: TGTGCCAGCAGTCCCCGCTTGGGGGGCAGGGCTTTCTTT; CDR3: CASSPRLGGRAFF
V: TRBV25-1; size: .; D: .; J: TRBJ1-1; length: 13; DNA: TGTGCCAGCAGTGGCCCCAAGGTCACTGAAGCTTTCTTT; CDR3: CASSGPKVTEAFF
V: TRBV19; size: .; D: .; J: TRBJ1-3; length: 12; DNA: TGTGCCAGTAGGAAGGATGGAAACACCATATATTTT; CDR3: CASRKDGNTIYF
V: TRBV5-6; size: .; D: TRBD1; J: TRBJ1-1; length: 14; DNA: TGTGCCAGCAGCCCGGGACAGGGGGGAACTGAAGCTTTCTTT; CDR3: CASSPGQGGTEAFF
V: TRBV19; size: once; D: .; J: TRBJ1-1; length: 14; DNA: TGTGCCAGTAGACCGCCCCCGAGGGACACTGAAGCTTTCTTT; CDR3: CASRPPPRDTEAFF
V: TRBV6-1; size: .; D: .; J: TRBJ1-5; length: 12; DNA: TGTGCCAGCAGTACCCACCCGGGCCCCCAGCATTTT; CDR3: CASSTHPGPQHF
V: TRBV5-1; size: .; D: .; J: TRBJ1-5; length: 13; DNA: TGCGCCAGCAGCTTGGCCGCGGAGGGAGTAAAGCATTTT; CDR3: CASSLAAEGVKHF
V: TRBV5-8; size: .; D: .; J: TRBJ2-2; length: 16; DNA: TGTGCCAGCATTCTGAACCGGGACATCTACACCGGGGAGCTGTTTTTT; CDR3: CASILNRDIYTGELFF
V: TRBV9; size: few; D: .; J: TRBJ1-4; length: 14; DNA: TGTGCCAGCAGCGCGGACACACATAATGAAAAACTGTTTTTT; CDR3: CASSADTHNEKLFF
V: TRBV5-1; size: .; D: .; J: TRBJ2-3; length: 12; DNA: TGCGCCAGCAGGCTTGGCCCAGATACGCAGTATTTT; CDR3: CASRLGPDTQYF
V: TRBV18; size: .; D: .; J: TRBJ2-3; length: 14; DNA: TGTGCCAGCTCCCCCCCGGGGCAGAAGGATACGCAGTATTTT; CDR3: CASSPPGQKDTQYF
V: TRBV5-1; size: .; D: .; J: TRBJ2-5; length: 11; DNA: TGCGCCAGCAGCGTGACAGAGACCCAGTACTTC; CDR3: CASSVTETQYF
V: TRBV30; size: .; D: .; J: TRBJ2-2; length: 11; DNA: TGTGCCTGGGGGGCCGGCGGGGAGCTGTTTTTT; CDR3: CAWGAGGELFF
V: TRBV4-1; size: .; D: TRBD1; J: TRBJ1-1; length: 16; DNA: TGCGCCAGCAGCCAAGATTTAGGACAGGGGGGGACTGAAGCTTTCTTT; CDR3: CASSQDLGQGGTEAFF
V: TRBV9; size: .; D: .; J: TRBJ2-5; length: 13; DNA: TGTGCCAGCAGCCCCACAACAGCGGAGACCCAGTACTTC; CDR3: CASSPTTAETQYF
V: TRBV30; size: few; D: .; J: TRBJ1-4; length: 15; DNA: TGTGCCTGGAGTGGGTCAGCCCTACGAGTTGTAAAACTGTTTTTT; CDR3: CAWSGSALRVVKLFF
V: TRBV6-4; size: .; D: .; J: TRBJ2-7; length: 12; DNA: TGTGCCAGCAGTGACAGGGGCGGCGAGCAGTACTTC; CDR3: CASSDRGGEQYF
V: TRBV4-3; size: once; D: .; J: TRBJ2-7; length: 15; DNA: TGCGCCAGCACTCAGGGGGCGGGGGGGGTCTACGAGCAGTACTTC; CDR3: CASTQGAGGVYEQYF
V: TRBV29-1; size: .; D: TRBD1; J: TRBJ2-7; length: 15; DNA: TGCAGCGTTGAGGGGACAGGGAGGGGATCCTACGAGCAGTACTTC; CDR3: CSVEGTGRGSYEQYF
V: TRBV7-6; size: .; D: TRBD2; J: TRBJ2-7; length: 14; DNA: TGTGCCAGCAGCCCCGAGCCGGGGGGAGGGGAGCAGTACTTC; CDR3: CASSPEPGGGEQYF
V: TRBV10-3; size: .; D: TRBD2; J: TRBJ2-2; length: 14; DNA: TGTGCCATCACCTATGGGACTAGTAGCGGGGAGCTGTTTTTT; CDR3: CAITYGTSSGELFF
V: TRBV9; size: .; D: TRBD2; J: TRBJ2-7; length: 15; DNA: TGTGCCAGCAGCTCTAGCGGGTTACCCTCCTACGAGCAGTACTTC; CDR3: CASSSSGLPSYEQYF
V: TRBV6-5; size: .; D: .; J: TRBJ1-2; length: 12; DNA: TGTGCCAGCAGAAGATCAGACTATGGCTACACCTTC; CDR3: CASRRSDYGYTF
V: TRBV4-3; size: few; D: .; J: TRBJ1-6; length: 16; DNA: TGCGCCAGCAGCCAAGTCAGGGGCGCCGGGGATTCACCCCTCCACTTT; CDR3: CASSQVRGAGDSPLHF
V: TRBV4-2; size: .; D: .; J: TRBJ2-7; length: 16; DNA: TGTGCCAGCAGCCAAGGTTCGCAGGGGCCGGGGTACGAGCAGTACTTC; CDR3: CASSQGSQGPGYEQYF
V: TRBV9; size: .; D: TRBD1; J: TRBJ1-1; length: 12; DNA: TGTGCCAGCAGCCAACAGGGGGGTGAAGCTTTCTTT; CDR3: CASSQQGGEAFF
V: TRBV18; size: .; D: .; J: TRBJ2-2; length: 12; DNA: TGTGCCAGCTCTCCAGACACCGGGGAGCTGTTTTTT; CDR3: CASSPDTGELFF
V: TRBV25-1; size: .; D: .; J: TRBJ2-7; length: 13; DNA: TGTGCCAGCAGTGAGGCAGGAGCCTACGAGCAGTACTTC; CDR3: CASSEAGAYEQYF
V: TRBV11-2; size: once; D: .; J: TRBJ1-6; length: 14; DNA: TGTGCCAGCAGCCCAGGGAGGGGTGATTCACCCCTCCACTTT; CDR3: CASSPGRGDSPLHF
V: TRBV11-2; size: .; D: .; J: TRBJ2-7; length: 13; DNA: TGTGCCAGCAGCTTAATGTCCGGGTTCGAGCAGTACTTC; CDR3: CASSLMSGFEQYF